Listed here are 8 T cell receptor beta chains from one sample, sequenced in a study of blood T cells in healthy people across ages (dated by TCRdb to between 2014 and 2016). The receptor library was made with 5' RACE. Sequencing was performed on an Illumina HiSeq 2500. The second PCR ran for roughly 6 to 11 cycles and used a J-beta primer mix along with a sample-barcoded 5' primer. TCRdb trimmed public reads at Q25 via fastp, called clones via MiXCR and kept in-frame beta chains. Identical CDR3 protein sequences are pooled into one entry, listed with their most common genes and DNA. A total of 760,000 or so distinct CDR3 sequences appear in this sample, roughly 25% of them only once. The ten largest clones add up to roughly 9% of the sample. The same sample was also studied in work on T cells of mothers and their children.

The sample was blood. These receptors were taken from a boy younger than 18 in good health.

CDR3 sequence: CASSDGGGAYEQYF. The CDR3 DNA sequence: TGCGCCAGCAGCGATGGAGGGGGCGCCTACGAGCAGTACTTC. The chain joins TRBV5-1 to TRBJ2-7; possibly TRBD1 for D (7 bases). Per germline, CDR1 SGHRS and CDR2 YFSETQ. This CDR3 has 14 residues. Trimming took 4 bases from V and 2 from J, leaving 13 bases between them.

This clonotype showed up just a few times. The chain carries TRBV6-6 and TRBJ2-1, with D possibly being TRBD1 (6 bases). Germline CDR1 reads MNHNY; CDR2 reads SVGAGI (reference sequence). The CDR3 length is 14 residues. V was cut by 3 bases and J by 2 bases, with 8 bases left in between. CDR3 in amino acids: CASSYPGAYNEQFF. CDR3 nucleotide sequence: TGTGCCAGCAGTTATCCAGGGGCCTACAATGAGCAGTTCTTC.

This clonotype turned up a few times. V usage is TRBV4-1 and J usage is TRBJ2-5; possible D gene TRBD2, 6 bases. The DNA end lines up better with TRBJ2-7; the J call may be wrong. CDR1 MGHRA and CDR2 YSYEKL come from the germline V gene. The CDR3 totals 15 residues. CDR3 sequence (DNA): TGCGCCAGCAGCCAGGAGGGTAGGGACTCCTACGAGCAGTACTTC. Its protein is CASSQEGRDSYEQYF.

This clonotype came up a few times. The chain is built from TRBV12-3 or TRBV12-4 and TRBJ2-5; a weak D match, TRBD2 (6 bases). Trimming left V 4 bases short and J 2 bases short, with 17 bases between. CDR3 length: 16 amino acids. The CDR3 nucleotides are TGTGCCAGCAGTTCCTACCCGGGACTGGGGCAAGAGACCCAGTACTTC. Protein sequence: CASSSYPGLGQETQYF.

This clonotype has just a few counts. J is TRBJ2-2 and V is TRBV10-3; 7 bases agree with TRBD1. Germline CDR1 ENHRY, CDR2 SYGVKD. V was pared by 3 bases and J by 9 bases, with 7 bases of the junction left unmatched. The CDR3 consists of 14 residues. In DNA, the CDR3 is TGTGCCATCAGTGATAGGACAGGTCACCGGGAGCTGTTTTTT. Its protein product is CAISDRTGHRELFF.

V gene TRBV11-2 combines with J gene TRBJ1-2, with 8 bases aligning to TRBD1. Germline CDR1 is SGHAT and CDR2 is FQNNGV. Trimming cost V 7 bases and J 5 bases; bases outside gene matches: 12. The CDR3 spans 15 residues. The CDR3 is CASKITGTGSYGYTF. In DNA form, the CDR3 reads TGTGCCAGCAAGATTACCGGGACAGGCTCTTATGGCTACACCTTC.

The chain is built from TRBV5-6 and TRBJ2-7; a possible D gene is TRBD2 (6 bases). The CDR3 covers 15 residues. Germline V CDR1 and CDR2: SGHDT, YYEEEE. Trimming removed 0 bases from V and 4 bases from J, with 14 bases in between. The CDR3 DNA reads TGTGCCAGCAGCTTGGCCGGGTTGGGGACTTACGAGCAGTACTTC. As protein: CASSLAGLGTYEQYF.

The table lists this clonotype with a few counts. This chain joins TRBV20-1 and TRBJ2-1; D unresolved. CDR1 is DFQATT and CDR2 is SNEGSKA in the germline V gene (reference sequence). There are 14 residues in the CDR3. The V end was cut by 7 bases, the J end by 0 bases, with 13 bases between. CDR3 coding DNA: TGCAGTGTGGGCCGGTCGAGCTCCTACAATGAGCAGTTCTTC. The encoded protein is CSVGRSSSYNEQFF.